This T cell receptor (beta chain) was identified in a study of T cells after yellow fever vaccination. Study outcomes and limitations: In FACS-sorted repertoires, abundant clonotypes from the bulk population could appear as contaminants.

About this clonotype itself: Its cognate antigen is unknown.

Germline CDR1 SGHAT, CDR2 FQNNGV. Trimming shortened V by 0 bases and J by 7 bases, and 10 bases separated the two germline ends. CDR3 length: 14 amino acids. A universal primer site and UMIs were added as TCR cDNA was made by 5'RACE template switching. TCRdb passed the 5' RACE reads through MiXCR, listing each CDR3 protein once. The data hold 250,000 to 400,000 distinct CDR3 sequences, with over 4% observed a single time. The receptor's source is a man in his late teens or twenties who received the YFV17D yellow fever vaccine. Sequenced here: PBMCs, sampled 5 days after the yellow fever booster vaccination. This chain links TRBV11-2 with TRBJ2-1, with D hard to call. For the CDR3, the DNA is TGTGCCAGCAGCTTAGATTTGCCACGTAATGAGCAGTTCTTC. It codes for CASSLDLPRNEQFF.